This TCR beta chain was sequenced in a study of blood T cell repertoires in COVID-19. Overall study context: Samples of COVID-19 (acute and convalescent) were obtained from the United States, Italy and Spain.

The length of the CDR3 is 15 residues. CDR1 is LNHDA and CDR2 is SQIVND in the germline V gene (reference sequence). V was cut by 1 base and J by 4 bases, with 11 bases left in between. Using immunoSEQ multiplex PCR, the repertoire was profiled, and TCRdb retains in-frame clones only, with some absent. Of over 70,000 clones in the sample, around 86% were seen once. What was sequenced was peripheral blood. The receptor comes from a human donor in a cohort sampled during active COVID-19. The chain combines TRBV19 with TRBJ2-1, with TRBD2 as a possible D gene (5 bases). DNA of the CDR3: TGTGCCAGTAGTATAGCCCCTACTAGTTACAATGAGCAGTTCTTC. Translated: CASSIAPTSYNEQFF.